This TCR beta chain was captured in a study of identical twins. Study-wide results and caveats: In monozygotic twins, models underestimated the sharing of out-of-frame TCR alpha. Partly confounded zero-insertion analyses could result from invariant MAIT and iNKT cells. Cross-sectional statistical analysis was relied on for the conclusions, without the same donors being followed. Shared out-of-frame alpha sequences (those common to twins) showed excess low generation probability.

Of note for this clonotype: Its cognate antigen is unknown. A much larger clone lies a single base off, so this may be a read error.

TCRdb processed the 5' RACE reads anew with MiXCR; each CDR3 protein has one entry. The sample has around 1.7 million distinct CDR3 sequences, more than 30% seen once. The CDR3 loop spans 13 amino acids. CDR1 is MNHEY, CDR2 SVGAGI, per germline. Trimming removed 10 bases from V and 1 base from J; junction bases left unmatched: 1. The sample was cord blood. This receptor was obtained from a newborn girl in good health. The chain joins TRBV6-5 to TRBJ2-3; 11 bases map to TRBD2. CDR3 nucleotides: TGTGCCACGACTAGCGGGGGCACAGATACGCAGTATTTT. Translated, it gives CATTSGGTDTQYF.